This T cell receptor (beta chain) was sequenced during a study of neurological immune-mediated disorders. TCRdb re-derived calls from the 5' RACE reads in MiXCR, one entry per CDR3 protein. The table has 40,000 to 60,000 distinct CDR3 sequences, about 3.5% seen once. From 2 million PBMCs stored at -80 C, the unsorted libraries were generated. This clonotype is termed medium-sized. This TCR derives from a man aged 40-49 years with multiple sclerosis. Sequencing was performed on PBMCs.

In DNA, the CDR3 is TGTGCCAGCAGTCTGACAGGGGGCAACACTGAAGCTTTCTTT. Its translation is CASSLTGGNTEAFF. V and J are TRBV27 and TRBJ1-1; 10 bases fit TRBD1. Per germline, CDR1 MNHEY and CDR2 SMNVEV (reference sequence). The CDR3 covers 14 residues. V shed 5 bases and J 2 bases; nucleotides not matched to a gene: 2.